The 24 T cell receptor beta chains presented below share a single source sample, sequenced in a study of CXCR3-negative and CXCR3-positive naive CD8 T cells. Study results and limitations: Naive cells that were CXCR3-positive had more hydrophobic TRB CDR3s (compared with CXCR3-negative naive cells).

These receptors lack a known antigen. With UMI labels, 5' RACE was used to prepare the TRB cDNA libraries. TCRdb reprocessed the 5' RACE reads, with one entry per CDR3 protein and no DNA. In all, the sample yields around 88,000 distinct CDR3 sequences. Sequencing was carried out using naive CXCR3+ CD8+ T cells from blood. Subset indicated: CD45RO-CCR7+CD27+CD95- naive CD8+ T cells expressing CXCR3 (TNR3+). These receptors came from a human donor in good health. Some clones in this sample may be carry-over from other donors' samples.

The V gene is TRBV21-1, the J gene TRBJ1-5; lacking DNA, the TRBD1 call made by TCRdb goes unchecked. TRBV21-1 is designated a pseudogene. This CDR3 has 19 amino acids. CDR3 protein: CASSKYYRWGKWGNQPQHF.

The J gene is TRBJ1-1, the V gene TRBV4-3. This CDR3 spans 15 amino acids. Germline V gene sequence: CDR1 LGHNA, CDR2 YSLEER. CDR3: CASSQDMWGWAEAFF.

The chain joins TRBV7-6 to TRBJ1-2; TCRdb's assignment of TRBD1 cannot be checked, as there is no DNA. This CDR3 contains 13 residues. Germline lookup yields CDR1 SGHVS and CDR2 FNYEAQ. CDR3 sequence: CASSLGGLDGYTF.

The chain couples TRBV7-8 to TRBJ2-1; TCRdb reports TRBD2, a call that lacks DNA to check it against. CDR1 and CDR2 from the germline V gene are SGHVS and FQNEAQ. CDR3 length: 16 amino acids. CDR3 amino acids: CASSLGGGGSYNEQFF. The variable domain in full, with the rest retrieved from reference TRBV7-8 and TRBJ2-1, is GAGVSQSPRYKVAKRGQDVALRCDPISGHVSLFWYQQALGQGPEFLTYFQNEAQLDKSGLPSDRFFAERPEGSVSTLKIQRTQQEDSAVYLCASSLGGGGSYNEQFFGPGTRLTVL.

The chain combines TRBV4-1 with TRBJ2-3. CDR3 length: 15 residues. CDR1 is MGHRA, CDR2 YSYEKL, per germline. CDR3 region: CASSQDRGLADTQYF.

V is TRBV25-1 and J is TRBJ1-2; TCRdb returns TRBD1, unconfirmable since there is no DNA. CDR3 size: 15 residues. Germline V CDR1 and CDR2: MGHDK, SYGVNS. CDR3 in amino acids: CAGSEYGRERDGYTF.

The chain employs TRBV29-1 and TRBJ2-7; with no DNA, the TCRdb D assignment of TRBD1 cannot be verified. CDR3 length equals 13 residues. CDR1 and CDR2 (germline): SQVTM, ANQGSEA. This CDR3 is CSVYYPDSYEQYF.

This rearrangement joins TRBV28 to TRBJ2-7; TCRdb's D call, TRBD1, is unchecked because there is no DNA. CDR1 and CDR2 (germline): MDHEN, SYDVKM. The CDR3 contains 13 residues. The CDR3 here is CASRPKTGYEQYF.

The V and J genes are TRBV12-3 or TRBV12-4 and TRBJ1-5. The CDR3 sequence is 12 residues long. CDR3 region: CASSFGNQPQHF.

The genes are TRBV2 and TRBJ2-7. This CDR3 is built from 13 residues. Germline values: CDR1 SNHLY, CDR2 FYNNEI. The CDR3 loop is CASLTVASYEQYF.

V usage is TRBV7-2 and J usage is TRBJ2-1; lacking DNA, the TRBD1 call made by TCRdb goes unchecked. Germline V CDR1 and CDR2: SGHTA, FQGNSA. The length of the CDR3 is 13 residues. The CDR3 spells CASSLSQGHEQFF.

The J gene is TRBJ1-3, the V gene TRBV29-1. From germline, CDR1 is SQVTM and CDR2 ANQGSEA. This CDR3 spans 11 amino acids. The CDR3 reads CSVDSGNTIYF. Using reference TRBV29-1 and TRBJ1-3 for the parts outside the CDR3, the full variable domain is SAVISQKPSRDICQRGTSLTIQCQVDSQVTMMFWYRQQPGQSLTLIATANQGSEATYESGFVIDKFPISRPNLTFSTLTVSNMSPEDSSIYLCSVDSGNTIYFGEGSWLTVV.

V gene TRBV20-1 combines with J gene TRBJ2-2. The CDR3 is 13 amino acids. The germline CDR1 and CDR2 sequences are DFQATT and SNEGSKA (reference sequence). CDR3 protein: CSADASGTGELFF.

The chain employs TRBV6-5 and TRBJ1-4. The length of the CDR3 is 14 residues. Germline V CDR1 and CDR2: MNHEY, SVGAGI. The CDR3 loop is CASSLWTTDEKLFF.

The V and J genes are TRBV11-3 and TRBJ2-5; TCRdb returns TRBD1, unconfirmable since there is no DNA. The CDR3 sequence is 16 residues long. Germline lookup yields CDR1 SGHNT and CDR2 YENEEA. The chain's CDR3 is CASSLRRGPNQETQYF.

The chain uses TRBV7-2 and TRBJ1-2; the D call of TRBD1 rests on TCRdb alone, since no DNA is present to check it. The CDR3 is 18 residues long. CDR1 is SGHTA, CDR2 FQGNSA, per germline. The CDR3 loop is CASSLASGQGTWGYGYTF.

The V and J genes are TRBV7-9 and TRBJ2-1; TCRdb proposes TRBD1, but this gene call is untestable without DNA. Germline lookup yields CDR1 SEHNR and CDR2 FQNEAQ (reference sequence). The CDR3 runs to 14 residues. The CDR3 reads CASQTSGGCNEQFF. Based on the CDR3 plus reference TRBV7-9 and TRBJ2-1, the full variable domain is DTGVSQNPRHKITKRGQNVTFRCDPISEHNRLYWYRQTLGQGPEFLTYFQNEAQLEKSRLLSDRFSAERPKGSFSTLEIQRTEQGDSAMYLCASQTSGGCNEQFFGPGTRLTVL.

The CDR3 reads CSSGLAGGNEQFF. This chain links TRBV20-1 with TRBJ2-1; TCRdb outputs TRBD2, but without DNA this stays unchecked. This CDR3 region has 13 residues. Germline V CDR1 and CDR2: DFQATT, SNEGSKA (reference sequence).

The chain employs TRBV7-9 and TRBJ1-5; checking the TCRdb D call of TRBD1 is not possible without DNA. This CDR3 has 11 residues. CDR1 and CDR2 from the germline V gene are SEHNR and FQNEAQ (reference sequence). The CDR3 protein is CASSLGEPQHF.

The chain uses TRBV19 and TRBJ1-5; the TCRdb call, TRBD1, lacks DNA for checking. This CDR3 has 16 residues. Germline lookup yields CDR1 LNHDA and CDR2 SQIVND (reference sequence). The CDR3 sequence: CASRAGQLYSNQPQHF.

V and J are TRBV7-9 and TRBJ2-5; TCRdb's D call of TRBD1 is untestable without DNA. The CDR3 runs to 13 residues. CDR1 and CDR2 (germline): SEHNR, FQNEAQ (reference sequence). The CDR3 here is CASRDGTQETQYF.

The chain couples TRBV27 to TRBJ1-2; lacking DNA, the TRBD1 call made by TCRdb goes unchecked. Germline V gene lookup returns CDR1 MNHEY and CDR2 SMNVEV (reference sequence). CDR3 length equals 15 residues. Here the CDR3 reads CASSPTSGTVYGYTF.

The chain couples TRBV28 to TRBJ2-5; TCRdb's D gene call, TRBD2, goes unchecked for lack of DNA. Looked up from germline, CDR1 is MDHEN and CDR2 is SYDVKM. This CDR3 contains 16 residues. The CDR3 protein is CASSFGREGGTETQYF.

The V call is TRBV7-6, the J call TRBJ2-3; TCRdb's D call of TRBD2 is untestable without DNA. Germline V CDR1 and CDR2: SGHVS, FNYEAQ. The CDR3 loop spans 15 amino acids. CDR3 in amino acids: CASSLLAGGVDTQYF.